This record concerns one TCR beta chain sequence. Its antigen is currently not known. Base qualities are not at hand, and no much larger clone is one base apart. Measured from the cysteine to the phenylalanine, the CDR3 is 13 residues long. The only DNA kept is the CDR3, 39 bases in frame from the first base. The V end gives up 6 bases and the J end 6 bases, leaving 7 bases in the junction not matched to a gene. CDR1 DFQATT and CDR2 SNEGSKA were looked up in the germline V gene (reference sequence). This sample was included in a study of CD8 T cells in ankylosing spondylitis (dated by TCRdb to between 2016 and 2019). Context from the whole study: T cell receptor beta repertoires were profiled in healthy donors and ankylosing spondylitis patients so that disease-linked TCR variants could be found. In total, the full study cohort was made up of some 110 healthy donors and 25 to 30 ankylosing spondylitis patients. Peripheral blood was sampled, and synovial fluid was also collected from ankylosing spondylitis patients. What the research found in general, with its limitations: The disease-linked clones were reported to be significantly enriched in matched synovial fluid samples from ankylosing spondylitis patients. Some motif variants were previously reported in synovial fluid and blood of reactive arthritis patients, suggesting common disease-initiation mechanisms. Blood from ankylosing spondylitis patients appeared to be characterized by a TCR beta motif composed of 7 to 9 highly homologous amino acid variants. The disease-linked clones had a CD8+ phenotype and were found at relatively low frequencies in peripheral blood.

The instrument was an Illumina HiSeq 2500. TCR beta libraries were prepared by quantitative 5'-RACE with molecular barcodes. Per the source publication's procedure: Disease-linked TCR variants were identified with a new computational method built on a probabilistic model of VDJ rearrangement. Starting from the raw public reads, TCRdb applied fastp trimming at Q25, assembled clones with MiXCR and retained in-frame beta chains. Each CDR3 protein gets just one entry, which takes the most common genes and DNA from the rows behind it. For this entry, the V and J calls and clone size follow TCRdb and not the study's own pipeline. The sample data list 700,000 to 1,000,000 distinct CDR3 sequences, and 12% of these were observed just once. The top ten clones comprise about 0.5% of the sample.

The chain uses TRBV20-1 and TRBJ2-3, with 9 central nucleotides matching TRBD2. This receptor was taken from a male donor with ankylosing spondylitis. The sequenced sample consisted of blood, either unsorted or a sorted T cell fraction (not recorded which). The CDR3 region has the sequence CSARGGPLDTQYF. The DNA sequence follows: TGCAGTGCGCGGGGGGGCCCCTTGGATACGCAGTATTTT.